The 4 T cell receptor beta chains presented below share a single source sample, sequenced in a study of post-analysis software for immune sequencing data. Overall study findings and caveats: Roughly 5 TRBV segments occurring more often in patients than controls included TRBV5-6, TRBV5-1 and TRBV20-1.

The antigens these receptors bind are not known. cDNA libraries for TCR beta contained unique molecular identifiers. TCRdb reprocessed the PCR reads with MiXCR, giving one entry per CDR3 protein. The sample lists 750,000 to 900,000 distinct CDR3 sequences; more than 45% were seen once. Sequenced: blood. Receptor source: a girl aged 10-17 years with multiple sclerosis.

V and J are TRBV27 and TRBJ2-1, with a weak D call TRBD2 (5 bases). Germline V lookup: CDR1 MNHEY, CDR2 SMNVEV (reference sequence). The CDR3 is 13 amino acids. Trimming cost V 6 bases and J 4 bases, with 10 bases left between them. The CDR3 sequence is CASSPRGYNEQFF. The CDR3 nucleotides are TGTGCCAGCAGCCCCCGGGGATACAATGAGCAGTTCTTC.

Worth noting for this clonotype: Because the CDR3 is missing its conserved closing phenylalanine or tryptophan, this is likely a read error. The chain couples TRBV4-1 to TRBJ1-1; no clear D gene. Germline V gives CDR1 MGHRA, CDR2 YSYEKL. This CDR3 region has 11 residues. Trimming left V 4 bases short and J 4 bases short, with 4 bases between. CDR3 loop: CASSLGTEAFI. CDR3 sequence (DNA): TGCGCCAGCAGCCTCGGCACTGAAGCTTTCATT.

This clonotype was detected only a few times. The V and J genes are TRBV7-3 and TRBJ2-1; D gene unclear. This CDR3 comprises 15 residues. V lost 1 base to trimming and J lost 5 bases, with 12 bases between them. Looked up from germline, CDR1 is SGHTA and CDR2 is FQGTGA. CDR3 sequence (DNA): TGTGCCAGCAGCTTAAGAGGTCTAGGAAACAATGAGCAGTTCTTC. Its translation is CASSLRGLGNNEQFF.

CDR3 residues: CSVGVQGARETQYF. CDR3 DNA sequence: TGCAGCGTTGGGGTGCAGGGGGCGCGGGAGACCCAGTACTTC. The V call is TRBV29-1, the J call TRBJ2-5, with TRBD1 matching over 8 bases. The V gene's germline CDR1 is SQVTM and CDR2 ANQGSEA. The trim removed 4 bases at V and 5 bases at J, leaving 9 bases unmatched. The CDR3 covers 14 residues.